A single sample gave rise to the 13 T cell receptor beta chains below, sequenced in a study of T cell responses to AZD1222 COVID-19 vaccine. Measured with immunoSEQ multiplex PCR; TCRdb has only the in-frame clones, and not every one. The sample lists under 250,000 clones, 93% occurring once. The material sequenced was peripheral blood, taken on day 0 of MenACWY control vaccination. These receptors came from an adult in good health.

This chain uses TRBV10-3 with TRBJ2-7; the D is unclear. V was trimmed by 11 bases and J by 4 bases, leaving 21 bases between them. Germline CDR1 is ENHRY and CDR2 is SYGVKD. This CDR3 spans 14 amino acids. The DNA of the CDR3 is TGTGCCGCACGAAGCAAAGTGGGGAATTACGAGCAGTACTTC. Protein product: CAARSKVGNYEQYF.

The gene calls are TRBV6-2 or TRBV6-3 and TRBJ2-1; D gene ambiguous. Germline CDR1 and CDR2: MNHEY and SVGEGT. This CDR3 is 11 amino acids long. V gave up 4 bases and J gave up 10 bases, with 8 bases separating them. CDR3 sequence reads: CASSSEREQFF. The CDR3 DNA reads TGTGCCAGCAGTTCCGAGAGGGAGCAGTTCTTC.

V usage is TRBV4-1 and J usage is TRBJ2-7; D is uncertain. Germline CDR1 and CDR2: MGHRA and YSYEKL. The CDR3 consists of 16 residues. With 3 bases removed from V and 0 bases from J, the gap between germline ends came to 15 bases. The CDR3 sequence: CASSQGTGRSSYEQYF. The CDR3 bases are TGCGCCAGCAGCCAGGGAACGGGCAGGAGCTCCTACGAGCAGTACTTC.

The chain uses TRBV11-2 and TRBJ1-4; TRBD1 matches at 8 bases. Germline V gene data show CDR1 as SGHAT and CDR2 as FQNNGV. V shed 3 bases, J shed 7 bases, and the junction held 4 bases outside the gene matches. CDR3 length: 14 residues. The CDR3 coding sequence is TGTGCCAGCAGCTTCAACAGGGGGGGTGAAAAACTGTTTTTT. Protein: CASSFNRGGEKLFF.

The chain couples TRBV5-5 to TRBJ1-6; tentatively, D is TRBD1 (5 bases). Germline V gives CDR1 SGHKS, CDR2 YYEKEE (reference sequence). V was shortened by 2 bases and J by 7 bases, with 19 bases between the two germline ends. This CDR3 is built from 17 residues. This chain's CDR3 is CASSLTSRTLRNSPLHF. The CDR3 DNA reads TGTGCCAGCAGCTTAACGTCCAGGACATTGAGGAATTCACCCCTCCACTTT. The variable domain in full, with the rest retrieved from reference TRBV5-5 and TRBJ1-6, is DAGVTQSPTHLIKTRGQQVTLRCSPISGHKSVSWYQQVLGQGPQFIFQYYEKEERGRGNFPDRFSARQFPNYSSELNVNALLLGDSALYLCASSLTSRTLRNSPLHFGNGTRLTVT.

The rearrangement uses TRBV7-9 and TRBJ2-5, with 10 bases that match TRBD1. CDR3 size: 13 residues. Germline V gene lookup returns CDR1 SEHNR and CDR2 FQNEAQ (reference sequence). V was pared by 5 bases and J by 7 bases, with 4 bases of the junction left unmatched. In DNA, the CDR3 is TGTGCCAGCAGCGGGACAGGGGTTGGGACCCAGTACTTC. Translation gives CASSGTGVGTQYF.

The chain recombines TRBV2 with TRBJ2-1, with 13 bases identical to TRBD2. This CDR3 is built from 16 residues. V lost 0 bases, J lost 10 bases, and 6 bases stayed unmatched. Germline CDR1 SNHLY, CDR2 FYNNEI. CDR3 protein: CASSEAGLAGAREQFF. Written as DNA, the CDR3 is TGTGCCAGCAGTGAAGCTGGACTAGCGGGGGCCCGGGAGCAGTTCTTC.

The chain recombines TRBV7-9 with TRBJ1-6; possibly TRBD1 for D (6 bases). CDR1 SEHNR and CDR2 FQNEAQ come from the germline V gene (reference sequence). This CDR3 has 15 residues. Trimming cost V 1 base and J 5 bases, with 9 bases left between them. CDR3 coding DNA: TGTGCCAGCAGCTTAGGGACAGCCAATAATTCACCCCTCCACTTT. It specifies CASSLGTANNSPLHF.

The V call is TRBV15, the J call TRBJ2-7; TRBD1 agrees at 9 bases. CDR1 is LNHNV and CDR2 is YYDKDF in the germline V gene (reference sequence). The CDR3 spans 14 residues. Trimming took 6 bases from V and 6 from J; bases not matched to a gene: 9. The CDR3 DNA reads as TGTGCCACCAGGCTGGGGGGACAGGGAGGCGAGCAGTACTTC. It yields the protein CATRLGGQGGEQYF.

The J gene is TRBJ2-5, the V gene TRBV5-4, with 8 bases aligning to TRBD2. The V gene end was trimmed by 2 bases and the J gene end by 4 bases; junction bases not matched to a gene: 7. The CDR3 is made up of 15 amino acids. Per germline, CDR1 SGHNT and CDR2 YYREEE (reference sequence). CDR3 nucleotide sequence: TGTGCCAGCAGCTTTCGGGGGGGTAGCATAGAGACCCAGTACTTC. Protein product: CASSFRGGSIETQYF.

J is TRBJ1-2 and V is TRBV10-3; D remains unclear. Trimming removed 10 bases from V and 0 bases from J, with 15 bases in between. Germline lookup yields CDR1 ENHRY and CDR2 SYGVKD. There are 14 residues in the CDR3. The CDR3 loop reads CASRPDGPNYGYTF. For the CDR3, the DNA is TGTGCCAGTCGGCCGGACGGACCTAACTATGGCTACACCTTC.

This chain joins TRBV11-2 and TRBJ1-4; tentatively, D is TRBD1 (5 bases). V was clipped by 0 bases and J by 8 bases, with 19 bases between them. The CDR3 runs 17 residues. Germline V gene data show CDR1 as SGHAT and CDR2 as FQNNGV. The CDR3 is CASSLDRGWGLDEKLFF. The CDR3 bases are TGTGCCAGCAGCTTAGACCGTGGCTGGGGACTTGACGAAAAACTGTTTTTT.

CDR3 protein: CASSQDPWRQRTQETQYF. The CDR3 DNA is TGTGCCAGCAGCCAAGACCCGTGGAGACAGAGAACACAAGAGACCCAGTACTTC. The gene calls are TRBV3-1 (or the pseudogene TRBV3-2) and TRBJ2-5, with D tentatively TRBD1 (5 bases). The germline V gene has CDR1 LGHDT and CDR2 YNNKEL (reference sequence). Trimming removed 0 bases at V and 2 bases at J, with 19 bases between. The CDR3 is 18 amino acids.